This T cell receptor beta chain derives from a study of OX40 agonist ivuxolimab in advanced cancers. Study background: Ivuxolimab, an agonist antibody against OX40 (CD134), was given to patients. Each dose-escalation patient presented with hepatocellular carcinoma, melanoma, renal cell or head and neck cancer. Notes on the study in general: Within 6 weeks, CD4+ and CD8+ blood T cells expanded clonally at 0.1 to 3.0 mg/kg.

Clones were sequenced by immunoSEQ multiplex PCR, and TCRdb holds only the in-frame ones, with some missing. The sample includes tens of thousands of clones, roughly four fifths of them seen just once. V was shortened by 3 bases and J by 6 bases, with 17 bases between the two germline ends. Germline CDR1 and CDR2: SGHDT and YYEEEE. The CDR3 length is 15 residues. With respect to this clone: Antigen: not known.

The genes are TRBV5-6 and TRBJ2-3; the D gene could be TRBD1 or TRBD2 (5 bases each). The sequencing here drew on CD4+ or CD8+ T cells sorted from blood, taken in a trial of the OX40 agonist ivuxolimab. This clonotype was sampled from an adult with an advanced solid tumor such as melanoma, head and neck, liver or kidney cancer. CDR3 bases: TGTGCCAGCAGCTGGACCCGGGGCCCCCGGGATACGCAGTATTTT. Protein: CASSWTRGPRDTQYF.